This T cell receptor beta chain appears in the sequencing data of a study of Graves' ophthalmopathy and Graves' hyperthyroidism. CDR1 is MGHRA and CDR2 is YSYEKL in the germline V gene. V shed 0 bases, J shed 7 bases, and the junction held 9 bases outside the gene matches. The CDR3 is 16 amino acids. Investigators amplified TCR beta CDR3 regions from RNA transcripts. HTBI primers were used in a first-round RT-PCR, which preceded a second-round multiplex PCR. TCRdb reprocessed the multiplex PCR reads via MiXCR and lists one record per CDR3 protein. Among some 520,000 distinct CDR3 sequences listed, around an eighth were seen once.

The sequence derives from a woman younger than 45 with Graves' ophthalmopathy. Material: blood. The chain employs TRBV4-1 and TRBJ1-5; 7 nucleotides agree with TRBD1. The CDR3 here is CASSQDQEQGIQPQHF. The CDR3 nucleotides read TGCGCCAGCAGCCAAGATCAAGAACAGGGGATACAGCCCCAGCATTTT.